The 28 T cell receptor beta chains listed next were all sequenced from one sample in a study of technical replicates of blood from a handful of donors (dated by TCRdb to the late 2010s). Library method: the immunoSEQ multiplex PCR assay. Not all clones reach the TCRdb copy of this immuneACCESS table, which keeps in-frame sequences only. Checked studies attribute under half of the gap to unresolved V genes and leave the rest unexplained. In this sample the table shows about 80,000 clones, around 94% of which occur a single time. The top ten clones comprise 0.35% to 0.4% of the sample. The sequencing input was T cells isolated from PBMCs. Receptor source: a human donor in good health.

The chain recombines TRBV4-2 with TRBJ2-2; D might be TRBD1 (5 bases). CDR3 length: 17 amino acids. Germline CDR1 and CDR2: LGHNA and YNFKEQ. Trimming took off 7 bases at V and 7 bases at J, with 25 bases between the two ends. The CDR3 region has the DNA TGTGCCAGCACCCTTCGAACAGGAGTTGGTTGGTACGGGGAGCTGTTTTTT. Protein: CASTLRTGVGWYGELFF.

This chain joins TRBV4-3 and TRBJ2-7, with a weak D call TRBD2 (7 bases). This CDR3 spans 16 amino acids. Germline values: CDR1 LGHNA, CDR2 YSLEER. V dropped 0 bases and J dropped 1 base, with 13 bases sitting between them. For the CDR3, the DNA is TGCGCCAGCAGCCAAGATAGGGGGGGGCCTTCCTACGAGCAGTACTTC. It encodes CASSQDRGGPSYEQYF.

The chain joins TRBV19 to TRBJ2-7; weak D call: TRBD2 (5 bases). From germline, CDR1 is LNHDA and CDR2 SQIVND (reference sequence). This CDR3 region has 14 residues. Trimming took 6 bases from V and 2 from J, leaving 14 bases between them. The CDR3 sequence: CASRPQPGTYEQYF. The CDR3 DNA reads as TGTGCCAGTAGACCGCAGCCGGGGACCTACGAGCAGTACTTC.

The chain links TRBV5-6 to TRBJ2-3; TRBD1 might be the D (6 bases). Trimming pared 3 bases from V and 4 bases from J, leaving 12 bases between. The CDR3 has 14 amino acids. Per germline, CDR1 SGHDT and CDR2 YYEEEE. The CDR3 loop reads CASSSLTGSDTQYF. In DNA form, the CDR3 reads TGTGCCAGCAGCTCCCTCACAGGGTCAGATACGCAGTATTTT. The variable domain in full, completed from reference TRBV5-6 and TRBJ2-3, reads DAGVTQSPTHLIKTRGQQVTLRCSPKSGHDTVSWYQQALGQGPQFIFQYYEEEERQRGNFPDRFSGHQFPNYSSELNVNALLLGDSALYLCASSSLTGSDTQYFGPGTRLTVL.

This chain uses TRBV21-1 with TRBJ2-7; the table gives TRBD2 as D, unverified against the DNA. TRBV21-1 is classified as a pseudogene. The CDR3 covers 15 residues. The CDR3 region is CASSKVGGRWYEQYF. The CDR3 region has the DNA TGTGCCAGCAGCAAAGTAGGTGGGAGATGGTACGAGCAGTACTTC.

V is TRBV6-1 and J is TRBJ2-3; 7 nucleotides align to TRBD2. V trimming: 2 bases; J trimming: 8 bases; junction bases outside the gene matches: 7. Germline CDR1 reads MNHNS; CDR2 reads SASEGT. The CDR3 consists of 14 residues. This CDR3 reads CASSEFDRGSTQYF. The CDR3 DNA reads TGTGCCAGCAGTGAATTCGATCGCGGGAGTACGCAGTATTTT.

The chain employs TRBV5-6 and TRBJ1-2; 7 bases align to TRBD1. This CDR3 has 15 residues. J was trimmed by 2 bases and V by 0 bases; bases with no gene match: 4. CDR1 is SGHDT and CDR2 is YYEEEE in the germline V gene. This chain's CDR3 is CASSLGQGRNYGYTF. The CDR3 nucleotides read TGTGCCAGCAGCTTGGGACAGGGAAGGAACTATGGCTACACCTTC.

The chain couples TRBV7-9 to TRBJ2-1; 7 bases align to TRBD2. In germline, CDR1 is SEHNR, CDR2 FQNEAQ (reference sequence). The length of the CDR3 is 16 residues. Trimming cost V 5 bases and J 4 bases; bases outside gene matches: 11. DNA for the CDR3: TGTGCCAGCAGCCCCCGGGGGAGGGGATATTACAATGAGCAGTTCTTC. Protein product: CASSPRGRGYYNEQFF.

This chain uses TRBV19 with TRBJ1-3; D call uncertain. CDR3 length: 13 residues. Germline V gene sequence: CDR1 LNHDA, CDR2 SQIVND (reference sequence). The V end was cut by 3 bases, the J end by 8 bases, with 11 bases between. CDR3 bases: TGTGCCAGTAGTATCGGGAGGAGAGACACCATATATTTT. It specifies CASSIGRRDTIYF.

The J gene is TRBJ2-2, the V gene TRBV9; weak D call: TRBD2 (5 bases). CDR1 SGDLS and CDR2 YYNGEE come from the germline V gene. CDR3 size: 16 residues. Trimming took off 4 bases at V and 2 bases at J, with 15 bases between the two ends. The CDR3 spells CASSPTGGPNTGELFF. The DNA for the CDR3 is TGTGCCAGCAGCCCAACCGGAGGACCCAACACCGGGGAGCTGTTTTTT.

V usage is TRBV9 and J usage is TRBJ2-1; 15 bases agree with TRBD2. Per germline, CDR1 SGDLS and CDR2 YYNGEE. This CDR3 is 19 amino acids long. Losses at the gene ends were 0 bases for V and 3 bases for J; bases not matched to a gene: 7. The CDR3 region is CASSVALSGLAGGYNEQFF. DNA of the CDR3: TGTGCCAGCAGCGTAGCTTTATCGGGACTAGCGGGAGGCTACAATGAGCAGTTCTTC.

The CDR3: CASSTGTGGSTDTQYF. CDR3 coding DNA: TGTGCCAGCAGTACCGGGACAGGGGGCAGCACAGATACGCAGTATTTT. This sequence joins TRBV5-5 and TRBJ2-3; 12 nucleotides line up with TRBD1. Losses at the gene ends were 5 bases for V and 0 bases for J; bases not matched to a gene: 4. Germline V gene lookup returns CDR1 SGHKS and CDR2 YYEKEE (reference sequence). The CDR3 sequence is 16 residues long.

The chain uses TRBV18 and TRBJ2-7; no firm D call. The V end lost 2 bases, the J end lost 4 bases, and 6 bases lay between the germline ends. The CDR3 consists of 12 residues. Per germline, CDR1 KGHSH and CDR2 LQKENI. CDR3 in amino acids: CASSPSVYEQYF. CDR3 coding DNA: TGTGCCAGCTCACCATCAGTATACGAGCAGTACTTC.

The V gene is TRBV9, the J gene TRBJ2-3, with 8 bases identical to TRBD2. This CDR3 has 16 residues. The germline CDR1 and CDR2 sequences are SGDLS and YYNGEE. J was trimmed by 6 bases and V by 4 bases; bases with no gene match: 13. The CDR3 spells CASSTTTGTRSDTQYF. The CDR3 region has the DNA TGTGCCAGCAGCACCACCACGGGGACTAGGAGTGATACGCAGTATTTT.

This sequence joins TRBV4-1 and TRBJ1-1; D gene uncertain. Trimming left V 0 bases short and J 7 bases short, with 9 bases between. Germline CDR1 is MGHRA and CDR2 is YSYEKL. The CDR3 loop spans 13 amino acids. The CDR3 DNA reads TGCGCCAGCAGCCAAGACCTGACGGGTGAAGCTTTCTTT. Protein product: CASSQDLTGEAFF.

The J gene is TRBJ1-4, the V gene TRBV6-5; 7 bases are a match to TRBD1. V gave up 2 bases and J gave up 6 bases; unmatched junction bases: 3. Germline CDR1 is MNHEY and CDR2 is SVGAGI. The CDR3 covers 14 residues. The DNA of the CDR3 is TGTGCCAGCAGTTACGGAGGGGGCTATGAAAAACTGTTTTTT. Translating it yields CASSYGGGYEKLFF.

This clone was recorded once. The rearrangement links TRBV29-1 to TRBJ2-7, with D perhaps TRBD2 (5 bases). This CDR3 has 11 amino acids. From germline, CDR1 is SQVTM and CDR2 ANQGSEA. The ends were cut back, 7 bases at V and 3 bases at J, with 10 bases in the middle. The CDR3 DNA reads as TGCAGCGGCTACCGGGACTACGAGCAGTACTTC. Its translation: CSGYRDYEQYF.

V usage is TRBV27 and J usage is TRBJ1-1; 8 nucleotides match TRBD1. V trimming: 3 bases; J trimming: 8 bases; junction bases outside the gene matches: 8. This CDR3 spans 14 amino acids. Germline V gene lookup returns CDR1 MNHEY and CDR2 SMNVEV (reference sequence). The CDR3 region has the DNA TGTGCCAGCAGTTTTAGAGGACAGGGCTTCGAAGCTTTCTTT. It specifies CASSFRGQGFEAFF.

The rearrangement links TRBV5-4 to TRBJ2-7, with 9 bases lining up with TRBD1. This CDR3 is 13 amino acids long. The J segment lost 2 bases and the V segment lost 4 bases, leaving 1 base of the junction unmatched. The germline V gene encodes CDR1 SGHNT and CDR2 YYREEE (reference sequence). The CDR3 region is CASSRDRAYEQYF. The CDR3 DNA follows: TGTGCCAGCAGCCGGGACAGGGCCTACGAGCAGTACTTC.

The V call is TRBV7-9, the J call TRBJ1-3; the D is unclear. Germline loops: CDR1 SEHNR, CDR2 FQNEAQ (reference sequence). The CDR3 loop spans 17 amino acids. The V end lost 2 bases, the J end lost 0 bases, and 14 bases lay between the germline ends. The DNA of the CDR3 is TGTGCCAGCAGCTTAATTCAGATACGTAACTCTGGAAACACCATATATTTT. This gives the protein CASSLIQIRNSGNTIYF.

The CDR3, as DNA: TGTGCCAGCAGCTTAACATCAGCGGGGACTAATGAAAAACTGTTTTTT. This gives the protein CASSLTSAGTNEKLFF. The rearrangement uses TRBV11-2 and TRBJ1-4; D gene unclear. Looked up from germline, CDR1 is SGHAT and CDR2 is FQNNGV. V was cut by 2 bases and J by 2 bases, with 12 bases left in between. The CDR3 covers 16 residues. The full variable domain, rest sourced from reference TRBV11-2 and TRBJ1-4, is EAGVAQSPRYKIIEKRQSVAFWCNPISGHATLYWYQQILGQGPKLLIQFQNNGVVDDSQLPKDRFSAERLKGVDSTLKIQPAKLEDSAVYLCASSLTSAGTNEKLFFGSGTQLSVL.

Only one count was recorded for this clone. This chain joins TRBV27 and TRBJ2-2; 9 bases are a match to TRBD1. The ends lost 6 bases at V and 7 bases at J; junction bases unmatched: 9. The CDR3 consists of 15 residues. The germline CDR1 and CDR2 sequences are MNHEY and SMNVEV (reference sequence). CDR3 in DNA: TGTGCCAGCAGATCGGGACAGGGTAGGATCGGGGAGCTGTTTTTT. Translating gives CASRSGQGRIGELFF.

This chain connects TRBV28 to TRBJ2-1; TRBD1 is a possible D gene (6 bases). Per the germline V gene, CDR1 is MDHEN and CDR2 is SYDVKM. Trimming shortened V by 7 bases and J by 9 bases, and 19 bases separated the two germline ends. The CDR3 runs 14 residues. CDR3 nucleotides: TGTGCCAGCACTCCAGGGGCAGTGCCGGGTGAGCAGTTCTTC. Residues: CASTPGAVPGEQFF.

This chain joins TRBV5-1 and TRBJ2-5; D is possibly TRBD1 (5 bases). The V and J ends lost 0 bases and 3 bases respectively, with 9 bases between them. Germline values: CDR1 SGHRS, CDR2 YFSETQ. This CDR3 has 14 residues. The DNA of the CDR3 is TGCGCCAGCAGCTTGGCCGAGACAGAAGAGACCCAGTACTTC. It specifies CASSLAETEETQYF.

This chain links TRBV29-1 with TRBJ2-2, with 11 bases aligning to TRBD2. Losses at the gene ends were 6 bases for V and 5 bases for J; bases not matched to a gene: 8. CDR1 is SQVTM and CDR2 is ANQGSEA in the germline V gene. The CDR3 runs 15 residues. CDR3 protein: CSVGPLAGGTGELFF. CDR3 in DNA: TGCAGCGTGGGGCCGCTAGCGGGAGGAACCGGGGAGCTGTTTTTT.

The chain couples TRBV28 to TRBJ2-5, with TRBD1 matching 9 bases. From germline, CDR1 is MDHEN and CDR2 SYDVKM. After removal of 2 bases from V and 2 bases from J, the junction contained 9 bases not matched to a gene. The CDR3 is 17 amino acids. CDR3 region: CASSLILTGGFQETQYF. CDR3 DNA sequence: TGTGCCAGCAGTTTAATCTTAACAGGGGGCTTTCAAGAGACCCAGTACTTC.

CDR3: CASTQNWGVTGELFF. In DNA form, the CDR3 reads TGTGCCAGTACCCAAAATTGGGGGGTCACCGGGGAGCTGTTTTTT. The rearrangement uses TRBV19 and TRBJ2-2; tentative D call: TRBD2 (6 bases). The V end lost 7 bases, the J end lost 4 bases, and 16 bases lay between the germline ends. This CDR3 is built from 15 residues. Germline V gene sequence: CDR1 LNHDA, CDR2 SQIVND (reference sequence).

V usage is TRBV4-3 and J usage is TRBJ1-1, with TRBD1 matching 8 bases. CDR3 size: 18 residues. The junction had 15 bases not matched to a gene; V was cut back by 4 bases and J by 2 bases. Germline CDR1 LGHNA, CDR2 YSLEER. The CDR3 bases are TGCGCCAGCAGCCTAAGGGCTCCGGGACAGGTGTTTAACACTGAAGCTTTCTTT. Translating it yields CASSLRAPGQVFNTEAFF.